The 10 T cell receptor beta chains presented below share a single source sample, sequenced in a study of T cells in Graves' hyperthyroidism and ophthalmopathy. RNA transcripts were the template for amplifying TCR beta CDR3 regions. Using the HTBI primer set, a first-round RT-PCR was run on the TCR CDR3. TCRdb re-analysed the multiplex PCR reads in MiXCR, keeping a single row per CDR3 protein. The table lists 560,000 or so distinct CDR3 sequences, 15% to 20% of them singletons, with approximately 50% in the top ten. Sequencing was performed on blood. The origin of the receptors is a man aged 40-50 years with Graves' ophthalmopathy.

This clonotype was detected a few times. The rearrangement uses TRBV5-1 and TRBJ1-1; D is ambiguous. The CDR3 extends over 15 amino acids. Germline loops: CDR1 SGHRS, CDR2 YFSETQ. V was pared by 4 bases and J by 1 base, with 14 bases between. The DNA for the CDR3 is TGCGCCAGCAGCACAGTCAGCCGACAGAACACTGAAGCTTTCTTT. This sequence encodes CASSTVSRQNTEAFF. Full variable domain (outside the CDR3, taken from reference TRBV5-1 and TRBJ1-1): KAGVTQTPRYLIKTRGQQVTLSCSPISGHRSVSWYQQTPGQGLQFLFEYFSETQRNKGNFPGRFSGRQFSNSRSEMNVSTLELGDSALYLCASSTVSRQNTEAFFGQGTRLTVV.

About this clonotype itself: Compared with germline, one end of the junction differs, possibly owing to a read error. The chain combines TRBV28 with TRBJ2-5; perhaps TRBD1 as D (5 bases). The CDR3 is 13 amino acids. Germline CDR1 MDHEN, CDR2 SYDVKM. CDR3 coding DNA: TGTGCCAGCGTAGGGGCGGCCTTTCGGACCCGGTACTTC. Translated: CASVGAAFRTRYF. The whole variable domain, remainder taken from reference TRBV28 and TRBJ2-5, is DVKVTQSSRYLVKRTGEKVFLECVQDMDHENMFWYRQDPGLGLRLIYFSYDVKMKEKGDIPEGYSVSREKKERFSLILESASTNQTSMYLCASVGAAFRTRYFGPGTRLLVL.

A note on this clonotype: This may stem from a read error, because a much larger clone lies one nucleotide away. The chain combines TRBV7-2 with TRBJ1-4; no clear D. The V gene's germline CDR1 is SGHTA and CDR2 FQGNSA. The CDR3 loop spans 12 amino acids. In nucleotides, the CDR3 is TGTGCCAGCAGTCAGACTAATGAAGAACTGTTTTTT. It is translated as CASSQTNEELFF.

This clonotype was counted ten times or more. V is TRBV2 and J is TRBJ1-1; D gene unclear. CDR1 is SNHLY and CDR2 is FYNNEI in the germline V gene. V was shortened by 4 bases and J by 9 bases, with 6 bases between the two germline ends. The CDR3 covers 10 residues. The CDR3 is CASSGGQAFF. In nucleotides, the CDR3 is TGTGCCAGCAGTGGTGGCCAAGCTTTCTTT.

The table lists this clonotype with many counts. This chain joins TRBV7-9 and TRBJ1-2; TRBD1 agrees at 7 bases. J lost 7 bases, V lost 7 bases, and 15 bases had no gene match. Germline CDR1 SEHNR, CDR2 FQNEAQ (reference sequence). This CDR3 contains 15 residues. The DNA of the CDR3 is TGTGCCAGCACACAAGGGACAGCCCCATGGATTGGCTACACCTTC. This translates into CASTQGTAPWIGYTF.

CDR3 in amino acids: CASMTGLADNEQFF. In nucleotides, the CDR3 is TGCGCCAGCATGACAGGACTAGCAGACAATGAGCAGTTCTTC. The chain uses TRBV5-1 and TRBJ2-1, with 8 bases lining up with TRBD2. The V gene's germline CDR1 is SGHRS and CDR2 YFSETQ. The junction had 7 bases not matched to a gene; V was cut back by 6 bases and J by 5 bases. This CDR3 has 14 amino acids.

V gene TRBV11-2 combines with J gene TRBJ1-2, with D unresolved. Germline V gene data show CDR1 as SGHAT and CDR2 as FQNNGV. Trimming removed 6 bases from V and 3 bases from J, with 2 bases in between. The CDR3 loop spans 10 amino acids. CDR3 nucleotide sequence: TGTGCCAGCAGGCACTATGGCTACACCTTC. It encodes CASRHYGYTF.

The sample holds many counts of this clonotype. This chain connects TRBV12-3 or TRBV12-4 to TRBJ1-1, with D unclear. V lost 1 base to trimming and J lost 0 bases, with 9 bases between them. The CDR3 is 15 residues long. CDR3 bases: TGTGCCAGCAGTTTAGAAGGTTTCATGAACACTGAAGCTTTCTTT. This sequence encodes CASSLEGFMNTEAFF.

This clonotype was observed once. A much larger clone differs by one base, so this may be a read error. This chain joins TRBV12-3 or TRBV12-4 and TRBJ2-6; D may be TRBD1 (6 bases). This CDR3 region has 18 residues. V shed 4 bases and J shed 0 bases, with 16 bases lying between them. Written as DNA, the CDR3 is TGTGCCAGCAGTTCTCGTATGGGGGCCGCCTCTGGGGCCAACGTCCTGACTTTC. Protein: CASSSRMGAASGANVLTF.

A few counts support this clonotype. The J gene is TRBJ1-1, the V gene TRBV5-1; TRBD1 matches at 7 bases. Trimming took 7 bases from V and 7 from J; bases not matched to a gene: 7. Per germline, CDR1 SGHRS and CDR2 YFSETQ. The CDR3 contains 12 residues. This CDR3 is CASGIQGNEAFF. The CDR3 bases are TGCGCCAGCGGAATACAGGGGAATGAAGCTTTCTTT.